The entry that follows covers one T cell receptor (beta chain) sequence. No antigen is known for it. Qualities for individual bases were not recorded, and no much larger clone is one base off. This specimen belongs to a study of blood T cell repertoires in COVID-19 (dated by TCRdb to 2018 to 2020). Regarding the study in general: Samples covering the acute and convalescent phases of COVID-19 were provided by collaborators in the United States, Italy and Spain. The prospective study material was composed of cDNA or gDNA derived from T cells, B-cell-depleted T cells, or PBMCs. The dataset comprised deeply sampled blood TCRbeta repertoires from subjects exposed to, actively infected with, or recovered from COVID-19. The repertoires were released in a freely available public database intended as a resource for research on the immune response to SARS-CoV-2. The samples were drawn from two sources: the first 160 participants of the ongoing ImmuneRACE study, and over 950 subjects contributed by 6 global collaborators. Nearly every sample came with metadata listing a de-identified subject ID, COVID-19 status, age in years and sex. Where available, HLA class I and class II types were taken from metadata supplied by the sample provider and were not determined by assay-based typing.

TCRbeta CDR3 regions were amplified from genomic DNA by means of the immunoSEQ Assay, a bias-controlled multiplex PCR. As for how the authors treated the data: Within the assay, amplification of reference gene primers was used to estimate how many nucleated cells each sample contained. To quantify the absolute abundance of each unique TCRbeta CDR3 rearrangement, sequence reads were collapsed and filtered. For each sample, productive Simpson clonality was calculated as the square root of Simpson's diversity index over productive rearrangements. The table was pulled from immuneACCESS by TCRdb, which kept in-frame rearrangements only. Such tables lose some clones; where checked, under half of the loss comes from unresolved V genes, and the rest has no known cause. V and J calls and clone size follow that table, whereas D and trimming were derived from the DNA. This sample has some 160,000 clones in its table, and approximately 84% of those were observed once. Jointly, the top ten make up about 15% of the sample.

Results the study describes overall, beyond this receptor: Clinical and demographic metadata were provided uncurated, with the amount varying by source and participant.

Whole blood was collected in K2EDTA tubes by collaborating institutions according to the institutions' own protocols. For TCRbeta analysis, collaborator samples were shipped as frozen whole blood, as isolated PBMCs, or as DNA extracted from either sample type. The sequencing input was peripheral blood. This receptor was taken from a woman aged 80 or over with acute or convalescent COVID-19.

Here the CDR3 is given as CASSQESGTPSNEQFF. The DNA reads as follows: TGTGCCAGCAGCCAAGAAAGCGGGACACCGAGCAATGAGCAGTTCTTC. The chain links TRBV4-2 with TRBJ2-1; the best D guess is TRBD2, with 7 bases matching. Relative to germline, V is 0 bases shorter and J is 6 bases shorter, with 15 bases between their ends. CDR1 and CDR2 are drawn from the germline V gene: LGHNA, YNFKEQ. Taken from cysteine to phenylalanine, the CDR3 has 16 residues. The kept DNA is CDR3 alone, 48 bases in frame from the first base.